These 5 T cell receptor beta chains share one sample of origin, sequenced in a study of shared clonotypes between healthy human individuals. The repertoire was sequenced with immunoSEQ multiplex PCR; TCRdb's copy has only in-frame clones and lacks some. The profile shows approximately 1.4 million clones, approximately 98% of them singletons. The source material was naive CD4+ T cells sorted from blood. As to subset: CD45RA+ positively selected. The source is a man aged 30-40 years in good health.

The chain uses TRBV14 and TRBJ2-1, with 10 bases that match TRBD2. Per the germline V gene, CDR1 is SGHDN and CDR2 is FVKESK. The CDR3 extends over 15 amino acids. The junction had 6 bases not matched to a gene; V was cut back by 1 base and J by 9 bases. In DNA, the CDR3 is TGTGCCAGCAGCCAAGTGGCTAGCGGGAGTGGTGAGCAGTTCTTC. Translated, it gives CASSQVASGSGEQFF.

This clone was observed once. The chain uses TRBV19 and TRBJ1-1; D perhaps matches TRBD1 (5 bases). Looked up from germline, CDR1 is LNHDA and CDR2 is SQIVND (reference sequence). CDR3 length equals 16 residues. V was pared by 3 bases and J by 0 bases, with 14 bases between. The CDR3 protein is CASSILRDQMNTEAFF. The CDR3 bases are TGTGCCAGTAGTATCCTCAGGGATCAAATGAACACTGAAGCTTTCTTT.

The rearrangement joins TRBV30 to TRBJ2-3, with unresolved D. Trimming took 4 bases from V and 0 from J, leaving 17 bases between them. CDR1 and CDR2 from the germline V gene are GTSNPN and SVGIG (reference sequence). The CDR3 is 16 residues long. CDR3 sequence (DNA): TGTGCCTGGACTTATCCTAGTAGGCCTAGCACAGATACGCAGTATTTT. The encoded protein is CAWTYPSRPSTDTQYF.

The chain uses TRBV2 and TRBJ1-3; 7 bases are shared with TRBD1. J gave up 4 bases and V 6 bases, and 6 bases lay outside the gene matches. Germline lookup yields CDR1 SNHLY and CDR2 FYNNEI. This CDR3 is 14 amino acids long. CDR3 sequence (DNA): TGTGCCAGCAGCTCAACAGGGGTCGGAAACACCATATATTTT. Encoded protein: CASSSTGVGNTIYF. Full variable domain (rest looked up from reference TRBV2 and TRBJ1-3): EPEVTQTPSHQVTQMGQEVILRCVPISNHLYFYWYRQILGQKVEFLVSFYNNEISEKSEIFDDQFSVERPDGSNFTLKIRSTKLEDSAMYFCASSSTGVGNTIYFGEGSWLTVV.

The chain employs TRBV6-6 and TRBJ1-5; maybe TRBD1 (6 bases). Germline-derived CDR1 and CDR2 are MNHNY and SVGAGI (reference sequence). Trimming removed 7 bases at V and 1 base at J, with 14 bases between. The CDR3 length is 15 residues. The CDR3, as DNA: TGTGCCAGCACCTACGGGGGGGCCAGCAATCAGCCCCAGCATTTT. The encoded protein is CASTYGGASNQPQHF.